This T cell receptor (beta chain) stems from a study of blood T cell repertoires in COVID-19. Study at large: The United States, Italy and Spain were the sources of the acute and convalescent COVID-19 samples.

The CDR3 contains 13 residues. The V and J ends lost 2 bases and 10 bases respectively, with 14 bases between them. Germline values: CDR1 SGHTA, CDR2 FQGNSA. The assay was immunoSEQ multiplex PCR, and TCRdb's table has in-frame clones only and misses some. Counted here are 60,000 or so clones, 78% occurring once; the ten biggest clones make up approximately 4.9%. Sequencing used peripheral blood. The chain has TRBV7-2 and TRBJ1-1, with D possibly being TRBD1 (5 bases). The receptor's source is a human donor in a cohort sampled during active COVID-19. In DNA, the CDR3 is TGTGCCAGCAGCTTATTGATCGGGGGGGGAGCTTTCTTT. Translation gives CASSLLIGGGAFF.